Listed here are 14 T cell receptor beta chains from one sample, sequenced in a study of cytomegalovirus exposure and HLA in healthy donors. With 60 Vbeta and 13 Jbeta primers, the PCR was carried out. This table comes from immunoSEQ multiplex PCR, and its TCRdb copy is limited to in-frame clones, with some not included. The top ten clones hold 2% to 2.5% of a sample with some 120,000 clones, less than 80% of them seen once. The sample consisted of PBMCs. The origin of the receptors is a young woman in good health and CMV-seronegative.

The gene calls are TRBV7-8 and TRBJ1-2; no clear D gene. The CDR3 has 14 residues. Germline assignment: CDR1 SGHVS and CDR2 FQNEAQ. The V gene lost 0 bases and the J gene lost 4 bases, with 9 bases spanning the gap. CDR3 DNA sequence: TGTGCCAGCAGCTTAGCCCTACAGACCTATGGCTACACCTTC. Amino acid sequence: CASSLALQTYGYTF.

This sequence joins TRBV5-1 and TRBJ2-7, with 11 positions matching TRBD1. The CDR3 contains 15 residues. Germline CDR1 and CDR2: SGHRS and YFSETQ. Trimming removed 4 bases from V and 2 bases from J; junction bases left unmatched: 5. This CDR3 is CASSPRTGGPYEQYF. DNA of the CDR3: TGCGCCAGCAGCCCCAGGACAGGGGGCCCCTACGAGCAGTACTTC. The whole variable domain, filled in from reference TRBV5-1 and TRBJ2-7, reads KAGVTQTPRYLIKTRGQQVTLSCSPISGHRSVSWYQQTPGQGLQFLFEYFSETQRNKGNFPGRFSGRQFSNSRSEMNVSTLELGDSALYLCASSPRTGGPYEQYFGPGTRLTVT.

The chain couples TRBV28 to TRBJ2-7; 8 bases map to TRBD2. The V segment lost 6 bases and the J segment 3 bases; nucleotides outside the gene matches: 10. The CDR3 loop spans 15 amino acids. Germline CDR1 is MDHEN and CDR2 is SYDVKM. The DNA of the CDR3 is TGTGCCAGCAGCTTAGGACTAGCCAATGTCTACGAGCAGTACTTC. This translates into CASSLGLANVYEQYF.

Only a few counts were recorded for this clone. The chain couples TRBV6-5 to TRBJ2-6, with D maybe TRBD1 (5 bases). Trimming took 4 bases from V and 0 from J, leaving 10 bases between them. The CDR3 is 16 amino acids. Per the germline V gene, CDR1 is MNHEY and CDR2 is SVGAGI. CDR3 nucleotides: TGTGCCAGCAGTTCCTACAGGACCTCTGGGGCCAACGTCCTGACTTTC. Translation: CASSSYRTSGANVLTF.

V usage is TRBV5-4 and J usage is TRBJ2-7; 9 bases fit TRBD2. The V gene end was trimmed by 4 bases and the J gene end by 5 bases; junction bases not matched to a gene: 10. Germline-derived CDR1 and CDR2 are SGHNT and YYREEE (reference sequence). This CDR3 has 15 residues. The chain's CDR3 is CASSKDGGRDHEQYF. The DNA of the CDR3 is TGTGCCAGCAGCAAGGACGGCGGGAGGGACCACGAGCAGTACTTC.

V is TRBV27 and J is TRBJ2-1, with a tentative D call TRBD2 (6 bases). V was pared by 4 bases and J by 8 bases, with 12 bases between. The CDR3 consists of 13 residues. CDR1 and CDR2 (germline): MNHEY, SMNVEV (reference sequence). The chain's CDR3 is CASSSGLSYEQFF. CDR3 in DNA: TGTGCCAGCAGTTCAGGACTATCCTATGAGCAGTTCTTC.

This clone was counted a single time. The chain uses TRBV11-2 and TRBJ2-2; 8 nucleotides agree with TRBD1. Germline lookup yields CDR1 SGHAT and CDR2 FQNNGV. Trimming removed 4 bases from V and 6 bases from J; junction bases left unmatched: 7. The CDR3 has 15 amino acids. CDR3 protein: CASSSMGQVPGELFF. The CDR3 region has the DNA TGTGCCAGCAGCTCAATGGGACAGGTTCCCGGGGAGCTGTTTTTT.

This clone appeared a few times. The chain recombines TRBV5-5 with TRBJ2-3; 9 nucleotides agree with TRBD2. V trimming: 2 bases; J trimming: 6 bases; junction bases outside the gene matches: 4. Per the germline V gene, CDR1 is SGHKS and CDR2 is YYEKEE (reference sequence). CDR3 size: 14 residues. CDR3: CASSLRREGDTQYF. Written as DNA, the CDR3 is TGTGCCAGCAGCTTAAGGCGGGAGGGCGATACGCAGTATTTT.

The chain is built from TRBV30 and TRBJ2-5; 13 bases line up with TRBD2. Germline loops: CDR1 GTSNPN, CDR2 SVGIG (reference sequence). Trimming removed 2 bases from V and 2 bases from J; junction bases left unmatched: 5. The CDR3 runs 16 residues. This CDR3 is CAWSFGGLAGQETQYF. The DNA of the CDR3 is TGTGCCTGGAGTTTTGGGGGACTAGCGGGACAAGAGACCCAGTACTTC.

The CDR3 protein is CASSDSNSNEKLFF. CDR3 nucleotides: TGTGCCAGTAGTGACAGTAATTCTAATGAAAAACTGTTTTTT. The chain links TRBV19 to TRBJ1-4; TRBD1 might be the D (5 bases). Germline V gene lookup returns CDR1 LNHDA and CDR2 SQIVND (reference sequence). The CDR3 has 14 amino acids. Trimming took 5 bases from V and 3 from J, leaving 10 bases between them.

This clone was picked up a small number of times. This chain joins TRBV27 and TRBJ2-1; no clear D gene. The length of the CDR3 is 14 residues. Germline V CDR1 and CDR2: MNHEY, SMNVEV (reference sequence). V shed 5 bases and J shed 2 bases, with 10 bases lying between them. As DNA, the CDR3 is TGTGCCAGCAGTATCCACTCTGCCTACAATGAGCAGTTCTTC. Protein: CASSIHSAYNEQFF.

This chain connects TRBV6-6 to TRBJ2-3; 7 nucleotides match TRBD2. The CDR3 is 15 residues long. With V trimmed by 6 bases and J by 2 bases, 8 bases remained unmatched. CDR1 and CDR2 from the germline V gene are MNHNY and SVGAGI (reference sequence). The CDR3 loop is CASRKRGALTDTQYF. In nucleotides, the CDR3 is TGTGCCAGCAGAAAGCGGGGAGCCCTCACAGATACGCAGTATTTT.

J is TRBJ2-7 and V is TRBV14; the match to TRBD1 covers 7 bases. Germline trimming cut 6 bases from V and 4 bases from J; bases unmatched to any gene: 9. The CDR3 contains 14 residues. Per germline, CDR1 SGHDN and CDR2 FVKESK. CDR3 sequence reads: CASSQYRGPYEQYF. For the CDR3, the DNA is TGTGCCAGCAGTCAATACAGGGGCCCGTACGAGCAGTACTTC.

To note about this clone: A read error may account for a junction end that differs from germline. The chain joins TRBV7-7 to TRBJ2-1; 7 bases agree with TRBD2. Germline loops: CDR1 SSHAT, CDR2 FNYEAQ (reference sequence). The CDR3 contains 13 residues. The chain's CDR3 is CASSLVLADEQFF. The CDR3 DNA follows: TGTGCTAGCAGCTTAGTGCTAGCGGATGAGCAGTTCTTC. Drawing the rest from reference TRBV7-7 and TRBJ2-1, the complete variable domain is GAGVSQSPRYKVTKRGQDVTLRCDPISSHATLYWYQQALGQGPEFLTYFNYEAQPDKSGLPSDRFSAERPEGSISTLTIQRTEQRDSAMYRCASSLVLADEQFFGPGTRLTVL.